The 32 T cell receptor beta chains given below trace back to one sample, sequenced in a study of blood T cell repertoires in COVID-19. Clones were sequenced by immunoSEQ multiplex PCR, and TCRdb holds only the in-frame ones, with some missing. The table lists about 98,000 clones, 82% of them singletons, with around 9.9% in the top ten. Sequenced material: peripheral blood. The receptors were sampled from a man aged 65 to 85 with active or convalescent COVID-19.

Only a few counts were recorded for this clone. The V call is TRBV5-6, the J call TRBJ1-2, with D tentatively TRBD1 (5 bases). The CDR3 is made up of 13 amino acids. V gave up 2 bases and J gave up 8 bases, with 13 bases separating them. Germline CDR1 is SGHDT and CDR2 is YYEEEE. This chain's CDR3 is CASSLTGVEGYTF. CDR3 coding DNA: TGTGCCAGCAGCTTAACAGGCGTTGAAGGCTACACCTTC.

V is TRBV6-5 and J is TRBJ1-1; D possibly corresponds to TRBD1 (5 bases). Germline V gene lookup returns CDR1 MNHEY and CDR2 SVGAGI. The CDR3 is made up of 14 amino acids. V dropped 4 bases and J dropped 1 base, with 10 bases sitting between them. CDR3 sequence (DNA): TGTGCCAGCAGTTTCGACAGTAAGAACACTGAAGCTTTCTTT. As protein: CASSFDSKNTEAFF.

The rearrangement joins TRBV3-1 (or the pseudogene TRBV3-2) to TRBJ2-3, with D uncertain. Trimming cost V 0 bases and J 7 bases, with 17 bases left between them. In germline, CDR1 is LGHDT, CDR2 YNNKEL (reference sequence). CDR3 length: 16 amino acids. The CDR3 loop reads CASSQDVGPSGHTQYF. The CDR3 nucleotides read TGTGCCAGCAGCCAAGATGTCGGCCCCTCGGGTCATACGCAGTATTTT.

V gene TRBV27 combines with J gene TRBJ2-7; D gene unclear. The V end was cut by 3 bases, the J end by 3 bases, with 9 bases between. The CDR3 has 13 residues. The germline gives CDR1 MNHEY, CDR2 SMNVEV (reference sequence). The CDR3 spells CASSFGYYYEQYF. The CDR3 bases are TGTGCCAGCAGTTTTGGGTACTACTACGAGCAGTACTTC.

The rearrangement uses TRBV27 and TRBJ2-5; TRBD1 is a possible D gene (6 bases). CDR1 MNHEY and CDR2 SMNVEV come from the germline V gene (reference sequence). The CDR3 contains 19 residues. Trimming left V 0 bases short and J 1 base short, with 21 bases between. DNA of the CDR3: TGTGCCAGCAGTTTATCACCCTTTATGACAGGAGATGGCCAAGAGACCCAGTACTTC. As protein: CASSLSPFMTGDGQETQYF.

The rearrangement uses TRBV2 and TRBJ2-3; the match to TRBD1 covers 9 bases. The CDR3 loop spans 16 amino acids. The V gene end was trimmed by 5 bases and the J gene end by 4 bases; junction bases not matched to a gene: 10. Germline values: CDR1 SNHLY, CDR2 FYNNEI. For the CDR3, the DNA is TGTGCCAGCAGTCTCCGGGACAGGGTTCGCGCAGATACGCAGTATTTT. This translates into CASSLRDRVRADTQYF.

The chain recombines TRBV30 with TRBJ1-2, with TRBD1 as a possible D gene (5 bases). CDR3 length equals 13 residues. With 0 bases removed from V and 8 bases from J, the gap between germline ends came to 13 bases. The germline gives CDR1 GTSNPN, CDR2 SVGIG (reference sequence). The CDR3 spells CAWSVGRGGGYTF. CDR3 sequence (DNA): TGTGCCTGGAGTGTTGGAAGGGGTGGCGGCTACACCTTC.

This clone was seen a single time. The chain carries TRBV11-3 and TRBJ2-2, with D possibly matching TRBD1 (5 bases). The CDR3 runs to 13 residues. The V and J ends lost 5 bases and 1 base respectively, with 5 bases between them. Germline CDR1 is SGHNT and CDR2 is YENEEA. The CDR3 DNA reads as TGTGCCAGCAGCCAGGGGAACACCGGGGAGCTGTTTTTT. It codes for CASSQGNTGELFF.

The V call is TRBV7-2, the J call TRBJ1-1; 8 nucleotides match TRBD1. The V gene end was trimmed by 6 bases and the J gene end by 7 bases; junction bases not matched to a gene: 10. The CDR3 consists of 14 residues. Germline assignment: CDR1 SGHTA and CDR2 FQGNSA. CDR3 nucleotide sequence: TGTGCCAGCAGTAAAAGTTGGACAGGGCTTGAAGCTTTCTTT. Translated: CASSKSWTGLEAFF.

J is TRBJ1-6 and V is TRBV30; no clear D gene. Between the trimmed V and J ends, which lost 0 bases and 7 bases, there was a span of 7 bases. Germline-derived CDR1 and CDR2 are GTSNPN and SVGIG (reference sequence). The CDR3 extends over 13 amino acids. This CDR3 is CAWSVLGNSPLHF. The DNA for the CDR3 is TGTGCCTGGAGTGTACTCGGGAATTCACCCCTCCACTTT.

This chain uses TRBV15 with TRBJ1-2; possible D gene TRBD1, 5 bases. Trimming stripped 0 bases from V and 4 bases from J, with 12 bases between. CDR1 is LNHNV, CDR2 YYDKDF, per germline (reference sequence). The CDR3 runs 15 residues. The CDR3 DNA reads TGTGCCACCAGCAGAGATTGGCGGGGGACCTATGGCTACACCTTC. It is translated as CATSRDWRGTYGYTF. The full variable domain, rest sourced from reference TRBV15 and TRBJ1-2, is DAMVIQNPRYQVTQFGKPVTLSCSQTLNHNVMYWYQQKSSQAPKLLFHYYDKDFNNEADTPDNFQSRRPNTSFCFLDIRSPGLGDTAMYLCATSRDWRGTYGYTFGSGTRLTVV.

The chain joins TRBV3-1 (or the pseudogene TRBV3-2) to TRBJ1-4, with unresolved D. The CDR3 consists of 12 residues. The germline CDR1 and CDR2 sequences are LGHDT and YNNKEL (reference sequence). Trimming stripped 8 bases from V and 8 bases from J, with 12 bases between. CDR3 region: CASSSGGEKLFF. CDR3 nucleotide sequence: TGTGCCAGCTCCTCGGGCGGGGAAAAACTGTTTTTT.

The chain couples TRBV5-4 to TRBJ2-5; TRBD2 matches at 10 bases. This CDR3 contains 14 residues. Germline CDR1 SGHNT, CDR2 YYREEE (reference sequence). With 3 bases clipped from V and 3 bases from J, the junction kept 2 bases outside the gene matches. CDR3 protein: CASSSSGGKETQYF. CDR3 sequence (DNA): TGTGCCAGCAGCTCTAGCGGGGGAAAAGAGACCCAGTACTTC.

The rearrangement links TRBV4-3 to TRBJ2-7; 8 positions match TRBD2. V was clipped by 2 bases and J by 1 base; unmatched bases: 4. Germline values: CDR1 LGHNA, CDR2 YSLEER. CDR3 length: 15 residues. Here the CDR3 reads CASSQQAGVSYEQYF. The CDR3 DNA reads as TGCGCCAGCAGCCAACAAGCGGGGGTTTCCTACGAGCAGTACTTC.

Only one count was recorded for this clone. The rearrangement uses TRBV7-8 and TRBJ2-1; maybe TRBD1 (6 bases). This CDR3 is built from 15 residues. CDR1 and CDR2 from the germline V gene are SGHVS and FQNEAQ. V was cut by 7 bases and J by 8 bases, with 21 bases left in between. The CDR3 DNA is TGTGCCAGCAACCCCGTTAACAGGGCAGACGATGAGCAGTTCTTC. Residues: CASNPVNRADDEQFF.

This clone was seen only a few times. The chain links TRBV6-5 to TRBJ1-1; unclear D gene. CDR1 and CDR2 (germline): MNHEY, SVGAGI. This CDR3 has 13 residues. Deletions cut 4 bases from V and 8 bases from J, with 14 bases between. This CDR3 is CASSLRGELEAFF. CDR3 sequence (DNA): TGTGCCAGCAGTTTACGCGGGGAGTTAGAAGCTTTCTTT.

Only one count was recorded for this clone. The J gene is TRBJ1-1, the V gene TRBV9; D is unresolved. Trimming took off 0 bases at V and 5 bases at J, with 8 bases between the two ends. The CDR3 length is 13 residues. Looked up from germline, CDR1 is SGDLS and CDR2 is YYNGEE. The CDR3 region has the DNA TGTGCCAGCAGCGTAGAAACGGGGACTGAAGCTTTCTTT. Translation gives CASSVETGTEAFF.

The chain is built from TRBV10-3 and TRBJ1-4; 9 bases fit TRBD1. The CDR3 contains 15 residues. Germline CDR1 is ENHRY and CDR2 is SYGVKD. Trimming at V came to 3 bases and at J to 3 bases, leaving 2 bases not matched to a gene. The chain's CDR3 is CAISERQGANEKLFF. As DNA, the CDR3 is TGTGCCATCAGTGAACGACAGGGGGCTAATGAAAAACTGTTTTTT.

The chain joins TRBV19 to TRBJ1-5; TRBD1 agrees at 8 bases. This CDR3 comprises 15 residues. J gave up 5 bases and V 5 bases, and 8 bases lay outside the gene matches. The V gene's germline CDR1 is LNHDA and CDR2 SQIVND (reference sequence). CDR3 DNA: TGTGCCAGTAGTCGGACAGGGAACAGGGATCAGCCCCAGCATTTT. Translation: CASSRTGNRDQPQHF.

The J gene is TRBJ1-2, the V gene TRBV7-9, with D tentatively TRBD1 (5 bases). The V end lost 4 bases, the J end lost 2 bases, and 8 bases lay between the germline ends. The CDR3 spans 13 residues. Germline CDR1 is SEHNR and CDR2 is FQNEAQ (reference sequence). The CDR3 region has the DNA TGTGCCAGCAGCTCGGACACCAACTATGGCTACACCTTC. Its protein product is CASSSDTNYGYTF.

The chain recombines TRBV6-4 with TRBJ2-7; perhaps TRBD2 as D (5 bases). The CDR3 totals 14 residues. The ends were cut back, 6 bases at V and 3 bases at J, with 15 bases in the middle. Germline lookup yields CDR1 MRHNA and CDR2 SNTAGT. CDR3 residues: CASSRETGNYEQYF. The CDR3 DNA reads TGTGCCAGCAGCAGAGAGACCGGGAACTACGAGCAGTACTTC.

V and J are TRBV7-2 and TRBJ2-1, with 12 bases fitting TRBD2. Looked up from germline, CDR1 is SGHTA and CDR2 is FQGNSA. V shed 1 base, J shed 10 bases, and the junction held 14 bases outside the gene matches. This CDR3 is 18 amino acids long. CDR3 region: CASSLGAALAGGQGEQFF. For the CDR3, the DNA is TGTGCCAGCAGCTTAGGGGCTGCACTAGCGGGGGGCCAAGGGGAGCAGTTCTTC. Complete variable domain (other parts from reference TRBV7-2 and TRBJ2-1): GAGVSQSPSNKVTEKGKDVELRCDPISGHTALYWYRQSLGQGLEFLIYFQGNSAPDKSGLPSDRFSAERTGGSVSTLTIQRTQQEDSAVYLCASSLGAALAGGQGEQFFGPGTRLTVL.

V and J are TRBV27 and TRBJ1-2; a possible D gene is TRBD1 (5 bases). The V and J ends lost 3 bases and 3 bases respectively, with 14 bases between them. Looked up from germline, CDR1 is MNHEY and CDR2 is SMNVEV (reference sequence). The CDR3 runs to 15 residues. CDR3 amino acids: CASSFGGVGDYGYTF. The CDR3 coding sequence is TGTGCCAGCAGTTTTGGGGGGGTTGGCGACTATGGCTACACCTTC.

Here the CDR3 DNA reads TGTGCCAGCAGTGGGAGCGCTGAAGCTTTCTTT. This codes for CASSGSAEAFF. V gene TRBV2 combines with J gene TRBJ1-1; D gene ambiguous. Deletions cut 4 bases from V and 6 bases from J, with 6 bases between. Germline CDR1 and CDR2: SNHLY and FYNNEI. The CDR3 has 11 residues.

This chain's CDR3 is CASSLAGLTYNEQFF. The CDR3 nucleotides are TGTGCCAGCTCACTGGCGGGTCTTACCTACAATGAGCAGTTCTTC. V is TRBV18 and J is TRBJ2-1, with a weak D call TRBD2 (5 bases). Germline CDR1 reads KGHSH; CDR2 reads LQKENI. The CDR3 sequence is 15 residues long. V gave up 4 bases and J gave up 2 bases, with 12 bases separating them.

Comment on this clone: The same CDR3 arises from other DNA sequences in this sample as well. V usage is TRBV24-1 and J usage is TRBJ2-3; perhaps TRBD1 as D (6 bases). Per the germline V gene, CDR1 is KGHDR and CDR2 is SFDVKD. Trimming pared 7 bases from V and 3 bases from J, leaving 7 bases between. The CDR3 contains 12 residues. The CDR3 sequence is CATSDRTDTQYF. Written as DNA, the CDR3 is TGTGCCACCAGCGACAGGACAGATACGCAGTATTTT.

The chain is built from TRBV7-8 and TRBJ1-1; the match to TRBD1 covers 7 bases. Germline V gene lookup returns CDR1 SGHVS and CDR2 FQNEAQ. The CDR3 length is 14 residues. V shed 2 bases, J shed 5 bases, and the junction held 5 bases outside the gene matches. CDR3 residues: CASSLIGGRTEAFF. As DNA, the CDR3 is TGTGCCAGCAGCTTAATAGGGGGCCGGACTGAAGCTTTCTTT.

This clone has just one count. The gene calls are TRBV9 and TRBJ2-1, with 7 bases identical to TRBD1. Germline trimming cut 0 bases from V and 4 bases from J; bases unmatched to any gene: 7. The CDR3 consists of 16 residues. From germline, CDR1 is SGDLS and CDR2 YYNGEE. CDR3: CASSVAHRGDYNEQFF. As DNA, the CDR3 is TGTGCCAGCAGCGTAGCTCACAGGGGTGATTACAATGAGCAGTTCTTC.

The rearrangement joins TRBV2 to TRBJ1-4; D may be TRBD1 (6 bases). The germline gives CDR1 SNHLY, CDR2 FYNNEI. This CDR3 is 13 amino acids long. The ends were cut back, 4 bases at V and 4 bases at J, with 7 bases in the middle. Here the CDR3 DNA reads TGTGCCAGCAGTGGGACAGTTAATGAAAAACTGTTTTTT. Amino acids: CASSGTVNEKLFF. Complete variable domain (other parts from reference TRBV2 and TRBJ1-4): EPEVTQTPSHQVTQMGQEVILRCVPISNHLYFYWYRQILGQKVEFLVSFYNNEISEKSEIFDDQFSVERPDGSNFTLKIRSTKLEDSAMYFCASSGTVNEKLFFGSGTQLSVL.

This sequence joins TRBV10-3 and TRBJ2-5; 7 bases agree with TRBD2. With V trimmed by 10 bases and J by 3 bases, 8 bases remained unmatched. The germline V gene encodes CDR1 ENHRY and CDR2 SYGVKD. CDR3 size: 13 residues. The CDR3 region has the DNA TGTGCCACATGGGGGGGGGAGAAAGAGACCCAGTACTTC. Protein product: CATWGGEKETQYF.

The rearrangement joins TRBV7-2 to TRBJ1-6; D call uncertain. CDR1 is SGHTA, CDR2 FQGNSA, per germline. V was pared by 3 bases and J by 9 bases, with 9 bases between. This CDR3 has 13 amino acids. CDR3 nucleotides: TGTGCCAGCAGCTTCCCACCTAGTTCACCCCTCCACTTT. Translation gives CASSFPPSSPLHF.

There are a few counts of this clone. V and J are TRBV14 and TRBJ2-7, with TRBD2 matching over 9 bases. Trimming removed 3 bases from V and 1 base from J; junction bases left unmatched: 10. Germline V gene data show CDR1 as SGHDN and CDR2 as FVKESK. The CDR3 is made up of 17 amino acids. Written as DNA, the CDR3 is TGTGCCAGCAGCCAGGGACTGTCTAGCGGGGTGTCCTACGAGCAGTACTTC. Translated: CASSQGLSSGVSYEQYF.